Each of the 12 T cell receptor beta chains below was sequenced from the same sample in a study of beta chain features in type 1 diabetes. Study-level points and caveats: TCRB CDR3 length was moderately but significantly reduced in all four CD4+ subsets of Type 1 diabetes patients.

Their antigens remain unidentified. As every portion of the isolated RNA was reverse transcribed, the sequencing read expressed TCRB transcripts. TCRdb's table, derived via immunoSEQ multiplex PCR, lists solely in-frame clones and lacks some. The data show under 200,000 clones, approximately 9% seen once. The material sequenced was central memory CD4+ T cells from blood. These receptors originate from a woman aged 18-30 years with type 1 diabetes.

This clone has just a few counts. The junction departs from germline at one end; a sequencing error may be responsible. J is TRBJ1-1 and V is TRBV6-5; D not resolved. Germline V gene data show CDR1 as MNHEY and CDR2 as SVGAGI. The CDR3 consists of 14 residues. The CDR3 DNA is TGCGCCAGCAGTGAGTACAGCGGGAACACTGAAGCTTTCTTT. It yields the protein CASSEYSGNTEAFF.

The chain carries TRBV15 and TRBJ2-7; D may be TRBD1 (7 bases). V lost 1 base and J 7 bases, leaving 14 bases between the germline ends. This CDR3 has 14 amino acids. Germline values: CDR1 LNHNV, CDR2 YYDKDF (reference sequence). CDR3 in amino acids: CATSRGQGRGEQYF. The CDR3 DNA reads as TGTGCCACCAGCAGAGGACAGGGTCGGGGGGAGCAGTACTTC.

J is TRBJ1-5 and V is TRBV7-8; D unclear. In germline, CDR1 is SGHVS, CDR2 FQNEAQ. The CDR3 covers 17 residues. V was trimmed by 1 base and J by 2 bases, leaving 15 bases between them. The CDR3 sequence is CASSLVWGGRGNQPQHF. CDR3 nucleotide sequence: TGTGCCAGCAGCTTAGTTTGGGGAGGTCGTGGCAATCAGCCCCAGCATTTT.

This clone turned up a few times. The chain is built from TRBV5-1 and TRBJ1-5, with a tentative D call TRBD1 (5 bases). The germline V gene has CDR1 SGHRS and CDR2 YFSETQ. The CDR3 totals 14 residues. V was clipped by 8 bases and J by 0 bases, with 12 bases between them. CDR3: CARRGGYSNQPQHF. The CDR3 DNA is TGCGCCAGGCGGGGGGGTTATAGCAATCAGCCCCAGCATTTT. Full variable domain (outside the CDR3, taken from reference TRBV5-1 and TRBJ1-5): KAGVTQTPRYLIKTRGQQVTLSCSPISGHRSVSWYQQTPGQGLQFLFEYFSETQRNKGNFPGRFSGRQFSNSRSEMNVSTLELGDSALYLCARRGGYSNQPQHFGDGTRLSIL.

The chain employs TRBV7-2 and TRBJ2-1, with a weak D call TRBD1 (5 bases). The V gene lost 3 bases and the J gene lost 9 bases, with 9 bases spanning the gap. This CDR3 has 12 amino acids. Germline V gene data show CDR1 as SGHTA and CDR2 as FQGNSA. The CDR3 loop reads CASSFFQGEQFF. The CDR3 DNA reads TGTGCCAGCAGCTTTTTTCAGGGTGAGCAGTTCTTC.

This clone was observed a handful of times. V gene TRBV7-2 combines with J gene TRBJ2-7; TRBD1 aligns across 8 bases. The germline CDR1 and CDR2 sequences are SGHTA and FQGNSA. The CDR3 is made up of 15 amino acids. J was trimmed by 3 bases and V by 5 bases; bases with no gene match: 9. For the CDR3, the DNA is TGTGCCAGCAGCCAGGACAGGGACCCTATCTACGAGCAGTACTTC. Translating it yields CASSQDRDPIYEQYF.

This clone was found a few times. V and J are TRBV7-2 and TRBJ2-2; 8 nucleotides line up with TRBD2. V lost 7 bases, J lost 3 bases, and 4 bases stayed unmatched. CDR1 and CDR2 (germline): SGHTA, FQGNSA. This CDR3 spans 14 amino acids. CDR3 sequence (DNA): TGTGCCAGCAACCAGCGGGAGCACACCGGGGAGCTGTTTTTT. Translation gives CASNQREHTGELFF. Full variable domain (rest looked up from reference TRBV7-2 and TRBJ2-2): GAGVSQSPSNKVTEKGKDVELRCDPISGHTALYWYRQSLGQGLEFLIYFQGNSAPDKSGLPSDRFSAERTGGSVSTLTIQRTQQEDSAVYLCASNQREHTGELFFGEGSRLTVL.

This clone showed up just a few times. The chain combines TRBV19 with TRBJ2-6; D might be TRBD1 (5 bases). This CDR3 has 16 residues. Trimming left V 6 bases short and J 0 bases short, with 12 bases between. CDR1 is LNHDA and CDR2 is SQIVND in the germline V gene (reference sequence). The CDR3 DNA reads as TGTGCCAGTAGCGGACACCTAAGCTCTGGGGCCAACGTCCTGACTTTC. Amino acid sequence: CASSGHLSSGANVLTF.

This clone was recorded a few times. The rearrangement uses TRBV5-1 and TRBJ2-3; D is ambiguous. CDR3 length: 16 residues. Per germline, CDR1 SGHRS and CDR2 YFSETQ. V lost 0 bases and J 2 bases, leaving 13 bases between the germline ends. Written as DNA, the CDR3 is TGCGCCAGCAGCTTGGTCGGAGTCCCCCTCACAGATACGCAGTATTTT. It yields the protein CASSLVGVPLTDTQYF.

This clone was counted only a few times. J is TRBJ2-1 and V is TRBV4-3; a weak D match, TRBD2 (5 bases). This CDR3 has 14 amino acids. The V end was cut by 0 bases, the J end by 10 bases, with 13 bases between. From germline, CDR1 is LGHNA and CDR2 YSLEER. The CDR3 DNA reads as TGCGCCAGCAGCCAAGATTGGAGGCTCAGAGAGCAGTTCTTC. Its protein is CASSQDWRLREQFF.

V usage is TRBV6-6 and J usage is TRBJ1-2; no clear D. This CDR3 contains 13 residues. Germline-derived CDR1 and CDR2 are MNHNY and SVGAGI (reference sequence). The ends were cut back, 7 bases at V and 0 bases at J, with 9 bases in the middle. This CDR3 reads CASTGDANYGYTF. CDR3 nucleotides: TGTGCCAGCACAGGCGACGCTAACTATGGCTACACCTTC.

Only a few counts were recorded for this clone. Other DNA sequences in the same sample also yield this CDR3. J is TRBJ1-2 and V is TRBV6-6; 7 positions agree with TRBD1. From germline, CDR1 is MNHNY and CDR2 SVGAGI (reference sequence). This CDR3 comprises 14 residues. Trimming cost V 6 bases and J 0 bases; bases outside gene matches: 4. The CDR3 nucleotides read TGTGCCAGCAGCTCAGGGACAGCTAACTATGGCTACACCTTC. Translated: CASSSGTANYGYTF.